This TCR beta chain was documented in a study of cytomegalovirus exposure and HLA in healthy donors. The PCR was carried out with 60 Vbeta primers and 13 Jbeta primers. This table comes from immunoSEQ multiplex PCR, and its TCRdb copy is limited to in-frame clones, with some not included. The sample contains 150,000 to 200,000 clones, roughly 77% of which appear only once. Study-wide results and caveats: Later analysis identified a missense DCLRE1C variant that was linked to TCR beta V- and J-gene trimming.

The junction had 6 bases not matched to a gene; V was cut back by 6 bases and J by 3 bases. The CDR3 is made up of 14 amino acids. Germline V CDR1 and CDR2: SQVTM, ANQGSEA. Comments on this clone: Antigen specificity is unknown.

The sequence was obtained from a man aged 18 to 30 in good health and CMV-seropositive. Material for sequencing was PBMCs. The chain uses TRBV29-1 and TRBJ1-5, with 9 bases that match TRBD1. The CDR3 region is CSVRDRGNNQPQHF. CDR3 sequence (DNA): TGCAGCGTCCGAGACAGGGGGAACAATCAGCCCCAGCATTTT.